The present entry profiles one T cell receptor beta chain with its context. Its specificity is not known. The data were obtained in a study of T cells expressing NK-cell markers. Study context: TCR beta repertoires came from sorted CD3+CD56+NKG2C+, CD3+CD56+NKG2C- and CD3+CD56-NKG2C+ T cells. Most of the eight sequenced donors tested HCMV-seropositive; one tested seronegative. Overall study findings and caveats: Whether expanded NKG2C+ T cell clones were HCMV specific stayed uncertain.

Germline assignment: CDR1 MNHNS and CDR2 SASEGT. CDR3 length equals 16 residues. With the 5' RACE reads reprocessed, TCRdb shows one record per CDR3 protein and no DNA. Recorded for this sample: more than 400,000 distinct CDR3 sequences. The specimen was blood T cells: a sorted CD56 or NKG2C T cell subset, CD4+ or CD8+ T cells, or bulk PBMC T cells (not recorded which). The receptor comes from a woman aged 18 to 75 in good health. The chain uses TRBV6-1 and TRBJ2-1; TCRdb proposes TRBD2, but this gene call is untestable without DNA. This CDR3 is CASSRAGGQVYNEQFF.